The TCR beta chain described here comes from a study of graft-versus-host responses after intestinal transplantation. Study as a whole: Recipients across the board were started on anti-thymocyte globulin induction, then kept on tacrolimus and steroids for about 3 years.

Study results and limitations: There were GvH clones found in recipient marrow, and some of them appeared first in ileum or blood. Early post-transplant HvG declines were associated with peak circulating GvH clone levels.

Using immunoSEQ multiplex PCR, the repertoire was profiled, and TCRdb retains in-frame clones only, with some absent. The table has 80,000 to 95,000 clones, about 88% seen once; the top ten hold more than 0.25%. Germline V gene lookup returns CDR1 KGHSH and CDR2 LQKENI. V shed 1 base, J shed 1 base, and the junction held 11 bases outside the gene matches. The CDR3 is 19 amino acids. A word on this clone: The antigen is undetermined.

The sequence was collected from a human donor who was the organ donor for an intestinal transplant. The sample here was unstimulated CD4+ T cells sorted from spleen or lymph node cells, taken before transplant. The chain uses TRBV18 and TRBJ2-2; 8 positions agree with TRBD2. The CDR3: CASSPRFRGGLGNTGELFF. The CDR3 bases are TGTGCCAGCTCACCACGTTTCCGGGGGGGGCTGGGGAACACCGGGGAGCTGTTTTTT.